The clone carrying this TCR beta chain occurred a few times. V dropped 8 bases and J dropped 1 base, with 18 bases sitting between them. The CDR3 sequence is 16 residues long. The V gene's germline CDR1 is MNHNS and CDR2 SASEGT. TCRdb reprocessed the RT-PCR reads with MiXCR, giving one entry per CDR3 protein. Among 650,000 to 800,000 distinct CDR3 sequences listed, 14% were seen once. This entry is derived from a study of response to subunit inactivated influenza vaccine. The sequence came from a man over 45 who received an inactivated influenza vaccine. This specimen consisted of PBMCs from blood, obtained approximately 15 days before vaccination. The J gene is TRBJ1-3, the V gene TRBV6-1; D is perhaps TRBD1 (5 bases). This CDR3 is CASGNGPGRSGNTIYF. CDR3 DNA: TGTGCCAGCGGAAATGGGCCAGGGAGATCTGGAAACACCATATATTTT.